The sequence of this T cell receptor beta chain was determined in a study of beta chain features in type 1 diabetes. As for the study in general: Summed over all samples, the examined sorted cells came to about 110 million. Overall study findings and caveats: Among patients, naive, central memory and Treg TCRB repertoires appeared more similar than among healthy donors. TCRB CDR3s from Type 1 diabetes patients were moderately but significantly shorter in all four CD4+ subsets.

Only a few counts were recorded for this clone. Its specificity is not known. A single heparinised blood sample, averaging approximately 100 mL, was obtained per donor. Reverse transcription of all isolated RNA meant that expressed TCRB transcripts were sequenced. Produced via immunoSEQ multiplex PCR; TCRdb's table is partial and in-frame only. The repertoire holds about 150,000 clones, with 13% as singletons. The germline gives CDR1 KGHSH, CDR2 LQKENI. Trimming took 1 base from V and 0 from J; bases not matched to a gene: 6. The CDR3 length is 16 residues. This receptor was identified in a man between 18 and 29 years old with type 1 diabetes. Sequencing was carried out using central memory CD4+ T cells from blood. The chain carries TRBV18 and TRBJ2-7, with 7 bases that match TRBD2. This CDR3 reads CASSPQTSGASYEQYF. CDR3 nucleotides: TGTGCCAGCTCACCACAAACAAGCGGGGCCTCCTACGAGCAGTACTTC.